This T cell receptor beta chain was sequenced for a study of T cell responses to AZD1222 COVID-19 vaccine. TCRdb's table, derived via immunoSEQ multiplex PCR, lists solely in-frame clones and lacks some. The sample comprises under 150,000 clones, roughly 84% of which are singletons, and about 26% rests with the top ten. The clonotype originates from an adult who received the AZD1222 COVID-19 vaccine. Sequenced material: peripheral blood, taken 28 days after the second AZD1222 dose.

The chain's CDR3 is CASSFGGGGAREQYF. As DNA, the CDR3 is TGTGCCAGCAGCTTCGGTGGCGGGGGGGCGCGCGAGCAGTACTTC. V and J are TRBV7-2 and TRBJ2-7; 9 bases map to TRBD2. CDR3 length: 15 residues. Germline CDR1 reads SGHTA; CDR2 reads FQGNSA. Unmatched junction bases numbered 9, after V lost 3 bases and J lost 6 bases.